One sample yielded the 6 T cell receptor beta chains listed below, sequenced in a study of cytomegalovirus exposure and HLA in healthy donors. Primers included in the PCR were 60 Vbeta and 13 Jbeta primers. Some clones are missing from TCRdb's copy, which holds only in-frame ones; the method was immunoSEQ multiplex PCR. The profile covers about 110,000 clones, with roughly three quarters appearing a single time and roughly 3% taken by the ten largest. The material sequenced was PBMCs. The source of these receptors is a young woman in good health and CMV-seropositive.

The chain combines TRBV10-2 with TRBJ2-3; no clear D. CDR1 and CDR2 (germline): WSHSY, SAAADI. This CDR3 spans 13 amino acids. Trimming shortened V by 8 bases and J by 3 bases, and 12 bases separated the two germline ends. The DNA for the CDR3 is TGCGCCAGCGGAGATCAACAAACAGATACGCAGTATTTT. It translates to CASGDQQTDTQYF.

This clone was seen just once. The chain combines TRBV19 with TRBJ1-1; D is ambiguous. Germline lookup yields CDR1 LNHDA and CDR2 SQIVND (reference sequence). The CDR3 contains 14 residues. Trimming removed 6 bases at V and 1 base at J, with 12 bases between. CDR3 coding DNA: TGTGCCAGTAGGCCCTACGGAGAGAACACTGAAGCTTTCTTT. This encodes CASRPYGENTEAFF. Using reference TRBV19 and TRBJ1-1 for the parts outside the CDR3, the full variable domain is DGGITQSPKYLFRKEGQNVTLSCEQNLNHDAMYWYRQDPGQGLRLIYYSQIVNDFQKGDIAEGYSVSREKKESFPLTVTSAQKNPTAFYLCASRPYGENTEAFFGQGTRLTVV.

The rearrangement uses TRBV7-6 and TRBJ1-1, with D uncertain. Trimming stripped 1 base from V and 1 base from J, with 13 bases between. The CDR3 runs 16 residues. CDR1 is SGHVS and CDR2 is FNYEAQ in the germline V gene. The CDR3 protein is CASSLDDTIQNTEAFF. The DNA of the CDR3 is TGTGCCAGCAGCTTAGACGACACGATCCAGAACACTGAAGCTTTCTTT.

Concerning this clone: The same CDR3 also results from other DNA sequences found in this sample. The chain carries TRBV11-2 and TRBJ1-2, with D unclear. The CDR3 runs 11 residues. Germline values: CDR1 SGHAT, CDR2 FQNNGV. The V end was cut by 3 bases, the J end by 8 bases, with 7 bases between. This CDR3 reads CASSFRGGYTF. CDR3 DNA sequence: TGTGCCAGCAGCTTTCGAGGGGGCTACACCTTC.

The rearrangement links TRBV9 to TRBJ1-1; 7 positions agree with TRBD1. The trim removed 3 bases at V and 3 bases at J, leaving 5 bases unmatched. The germline CDR1 and CDR2 sequences are SGDLS and YYNGEE. The CDR3 spans 14 residues. The DNA of the CDR3 is TGTGCCAGCAGCGCGACAGGGACCGACACTGAAGCTTTCTTT. Translation gives CASSATGTDTEAFF.

This chain uses TRBV9 with TRBJ1-1; 11 nucleotides match TRBD1. Germline V gene data show CDR1 as SGDLS and CDR2 as YYNGEE. The CDR3 runs to 15 residues. V shed 4 bases and J 5 bases; nucleotides not matched to a gene: 7. The CDR3 DNA sequence: TGTGCCAGCAGCCCTGGCGGGACAGGGGGGACTGAAGCTTTCTTT. Protein: CASSPGGTGGTEAFF.